This TCR beta chain appears in the sequencing data of a study of shared clonotypes between healthy human individuals. This CDR3 spans 13 amino acids. Germline loops: CDR1 MGHRA, CDR2 YSYEKL. TCRdb keeps only in-frame clones here, not all; method: immunoSEQ multiplex PCR. Found here are hundreds of thousands of clones, 85% to 95% of them singletons; the top ten hold over 0.095%. CD45RO negativity and positive selection for CCR7 defined naive CD8 cells, a population that excluded terminally differentiated effector memory CD45RA+ cells. This sequence joins TRBV4-1 and TRBJ2-5; D is undetermined. Judging by the DNA end, TRBJ2-7 fits better; the J call may be wrong. The sequence came from a woman aged 25 to 39 in good health. Specimen: naive CD8+ T cells sorted from blood. Written as DNA, the CDR3 is TGCGCCAGCAGCTATGAGGAGTCCTACGAGCAGTACTTC. Residues: CASSYEESYEQYF.